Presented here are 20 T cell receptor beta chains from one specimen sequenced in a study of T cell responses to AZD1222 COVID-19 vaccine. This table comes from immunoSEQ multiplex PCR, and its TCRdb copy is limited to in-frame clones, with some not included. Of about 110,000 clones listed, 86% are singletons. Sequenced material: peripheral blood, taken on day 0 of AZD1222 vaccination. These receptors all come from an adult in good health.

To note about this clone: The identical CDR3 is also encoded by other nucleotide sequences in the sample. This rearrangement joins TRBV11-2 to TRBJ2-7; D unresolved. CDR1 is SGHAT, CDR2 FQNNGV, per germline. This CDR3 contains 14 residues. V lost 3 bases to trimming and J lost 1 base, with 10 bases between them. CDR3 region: CASSFGDNSYEQYF. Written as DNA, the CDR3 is TGTGCCAGCAGCTTCGGAGACAATTCCTACGAGCAGTACTTC.

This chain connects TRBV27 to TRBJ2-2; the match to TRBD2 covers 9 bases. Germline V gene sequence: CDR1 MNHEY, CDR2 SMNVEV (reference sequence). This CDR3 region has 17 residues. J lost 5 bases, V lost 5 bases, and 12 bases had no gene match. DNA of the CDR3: TGTGCCAGCAGTCCCCCCGGGCTAGCGGGGCTGACCGGGGAGCTGTTTTTT. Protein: CASSPPGLAGLTGELFF.

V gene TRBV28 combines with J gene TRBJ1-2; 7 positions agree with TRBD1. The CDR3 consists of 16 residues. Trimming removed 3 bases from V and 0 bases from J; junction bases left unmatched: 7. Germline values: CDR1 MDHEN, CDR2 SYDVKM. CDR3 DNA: TGTGCCAGCAGTTTTTCCGGGACAGAAGCTAACTATGGCTACACCTTC. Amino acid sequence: CASSFSGTEANYGYTF.

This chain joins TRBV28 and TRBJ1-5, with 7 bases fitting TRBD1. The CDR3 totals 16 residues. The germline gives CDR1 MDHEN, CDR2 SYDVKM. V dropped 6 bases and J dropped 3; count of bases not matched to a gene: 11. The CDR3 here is CASRLRGAGANQPQHF. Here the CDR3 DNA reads TGTGCCAGCAGGCTCAGGGGGGCAGGGGCCAATCAGCCCCAGCATTTT.

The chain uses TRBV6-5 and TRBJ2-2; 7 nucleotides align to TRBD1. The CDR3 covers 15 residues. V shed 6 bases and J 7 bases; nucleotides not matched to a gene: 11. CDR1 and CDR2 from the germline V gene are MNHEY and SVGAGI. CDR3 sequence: CASRTGQPVFGELFF. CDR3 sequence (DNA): TGTGCCAGCAGAACGGGACAGCCGGTGTTCGGGGAGCTGTTTTTT.

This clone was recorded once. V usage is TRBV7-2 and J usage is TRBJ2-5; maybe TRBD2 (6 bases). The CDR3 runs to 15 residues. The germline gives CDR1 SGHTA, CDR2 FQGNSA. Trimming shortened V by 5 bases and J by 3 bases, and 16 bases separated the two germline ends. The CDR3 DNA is TGTGCCAGCAGCCCCCGAGCGGGCCACGAAGAGACCCAGTACTTC. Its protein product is CASSPRAGHEETQYF.

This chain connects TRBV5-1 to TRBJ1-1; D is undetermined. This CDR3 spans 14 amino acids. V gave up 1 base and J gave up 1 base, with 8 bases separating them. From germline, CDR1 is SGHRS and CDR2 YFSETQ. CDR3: CASSLSIPNTEAFF. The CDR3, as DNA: TGCGCCAGCAGCTTGAGCATTCCGAACACTGAAGCTTTCTTT.

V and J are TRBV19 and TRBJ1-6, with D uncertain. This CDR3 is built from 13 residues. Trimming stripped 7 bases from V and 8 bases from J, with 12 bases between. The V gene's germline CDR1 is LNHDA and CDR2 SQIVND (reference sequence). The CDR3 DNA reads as TGTGCCAGTATGGACGGATTGGATTCACCCCTCCACTTT. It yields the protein CASMDGLDSPLHF.

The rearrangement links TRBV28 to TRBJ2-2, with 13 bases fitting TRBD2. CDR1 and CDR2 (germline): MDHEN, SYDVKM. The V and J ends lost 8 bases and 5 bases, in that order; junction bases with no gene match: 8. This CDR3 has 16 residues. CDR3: CASWTSGGAGTGELFF. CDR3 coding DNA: TGTGCCAGCTGGACTAGCGGGGGCGCGGGGACCGGGGAGCTGTTTTTT. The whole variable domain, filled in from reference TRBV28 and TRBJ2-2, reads DVKVTQSSRYLVKRTGEKVFLECVQDMDHENMFWYRQDPGLGLRLIYFSYDVKMKEKGDIPEGYSVSREKKERFSLILESASTNQTSMYLCASWTSGGAGTGELFFGEGSRLTVL.

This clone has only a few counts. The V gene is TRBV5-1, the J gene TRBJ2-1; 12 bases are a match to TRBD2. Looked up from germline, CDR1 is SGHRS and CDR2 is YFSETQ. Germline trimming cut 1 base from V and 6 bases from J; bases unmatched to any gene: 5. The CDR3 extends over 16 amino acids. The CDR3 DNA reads TGCGCCAGCAGCTTGCTAGCGGGAGGGCCTGGCAATGAGCAGTTCTTC. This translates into CASSLLAGGPGNEQFF. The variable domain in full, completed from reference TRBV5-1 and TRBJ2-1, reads KAGVTQTPRYLIKTRGQQVTLSCSPISGHRSVSWYQQTPGQGLQFLFEYFSETQRNKGNFPGRFSGRQFSNSRSEMNVSTLELGDSALYLCASSLLAGGPGNEQFFGPGTRLTVL.

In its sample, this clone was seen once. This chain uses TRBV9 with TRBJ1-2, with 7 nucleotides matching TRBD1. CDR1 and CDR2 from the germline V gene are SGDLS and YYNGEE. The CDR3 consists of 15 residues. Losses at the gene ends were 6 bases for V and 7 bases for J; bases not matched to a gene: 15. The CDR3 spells CASTFTGQGESGYTF. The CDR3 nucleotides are TGTGCCAGCACCTTCACAGGGCAGGGGGAAAGTGGCTACACCTTC.

CDR3 bases: TGTGCCAGCAGTTTGGGGGACAACTGGAGACAGCCCCAGCATTTT. Encoded protein: CASSLGDNWRQPQHF. V gene TRBV28 combines with J gene TRBJ1-5; possible D gene TRBD1, 6 bases. The CDR3 spans 15 residues. Germline V gene lookup returns CDR1 MDHEN and CDR2 SYDVKM. The germline V and J ends were trimmed by 3 bases and 7 bases, with 16 bases remaining between them.

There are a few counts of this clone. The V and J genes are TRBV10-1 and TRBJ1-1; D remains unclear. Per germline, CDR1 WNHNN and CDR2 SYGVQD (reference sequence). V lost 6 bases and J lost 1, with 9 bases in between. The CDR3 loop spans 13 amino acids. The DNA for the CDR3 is TGCGCCAGCAGCTCCGACAAGAACACTGAAGCTTTCTTT. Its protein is CASSSDKNTEAFF.

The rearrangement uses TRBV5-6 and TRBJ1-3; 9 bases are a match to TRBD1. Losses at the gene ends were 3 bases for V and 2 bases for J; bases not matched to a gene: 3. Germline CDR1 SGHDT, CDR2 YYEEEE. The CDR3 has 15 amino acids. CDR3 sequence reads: CASSSTGGTGNTIYF. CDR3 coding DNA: TGTGCCAGCAGCTCGACAGGGGGTACTGGAAACACCATATATTTT.

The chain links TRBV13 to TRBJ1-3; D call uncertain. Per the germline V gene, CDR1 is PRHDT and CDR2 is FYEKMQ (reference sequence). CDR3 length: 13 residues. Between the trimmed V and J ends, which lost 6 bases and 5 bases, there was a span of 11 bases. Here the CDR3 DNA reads TGTGCCAGCAGGGAGATCGGAAGAAACACCATATATTTT. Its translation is CASREIGRNTIYF.

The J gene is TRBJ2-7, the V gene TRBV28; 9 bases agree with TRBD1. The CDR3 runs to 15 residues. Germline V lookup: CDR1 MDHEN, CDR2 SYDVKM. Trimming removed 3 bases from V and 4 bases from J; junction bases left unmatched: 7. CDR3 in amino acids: CASSLGGTGFYEQYF. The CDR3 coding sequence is TGTGCCAGCAGTTTGGGTGGGACAGGGTTTTACGAGCAGTACTTC. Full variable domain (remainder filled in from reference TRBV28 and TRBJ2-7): DVKVTQSSRYLVKRTGEKVFLECVQDMDHENMFWYRQDPGLGLRLIYFSYDVKMKEKGDIPEGYSVSREKKERFSLILESASTNQTSMYLCASSLGGTGFYEQYFGPGTRLTVT.

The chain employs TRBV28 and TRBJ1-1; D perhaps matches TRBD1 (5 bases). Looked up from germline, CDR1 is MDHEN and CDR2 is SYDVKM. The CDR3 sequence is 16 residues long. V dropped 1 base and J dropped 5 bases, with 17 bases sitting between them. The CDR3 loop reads CASSLYGFKGRTEAFF. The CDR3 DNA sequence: TGTGCCAGCAGTTTATATGGGTTTAAGGGACGGACTGAAGCTTTCTTT.

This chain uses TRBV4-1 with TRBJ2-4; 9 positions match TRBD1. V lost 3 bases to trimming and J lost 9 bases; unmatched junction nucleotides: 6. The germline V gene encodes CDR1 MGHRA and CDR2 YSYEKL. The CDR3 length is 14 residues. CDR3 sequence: CASSHTTGGGIQYF. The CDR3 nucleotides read TGCGCCAGCAGCCACACGACAGGGGGAGGCATTCAGTACTTC.

The CDR3 sequence: CASSSEWAASNTEAFF. Written as DNA, the CDR3 is TGCGCCAGCAGCTCCGAATGGGCGGCTTCAAACACTGAAGCTTTCTTT. The chain combines TRBV5-1 with TRBJ1-1; no reliable D call. This CDR3 has 16 amino acids. V lost 3 bases and J lost 2, with 17 bases in between. Looked up from germline, CDR1 is SGHRS and CDR2 is YFSETQ.

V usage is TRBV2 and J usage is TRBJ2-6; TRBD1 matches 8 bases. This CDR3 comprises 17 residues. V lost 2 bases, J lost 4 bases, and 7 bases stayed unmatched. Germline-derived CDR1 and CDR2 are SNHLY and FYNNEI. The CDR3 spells CASSEFGQGTGANVLTF. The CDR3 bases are TGTGCCAGCAGTGAATTTGGACAGGGTACCGGGGCCAACGTCCTGACTTTC. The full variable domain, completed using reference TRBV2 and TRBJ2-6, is EPEVTQTPSHQVTQMGQEVILRCVPISNHLYFYWYRQILGQKVEFLVSFYNNEISEKSEIFDDQFSVERPDGSNFTLKIRSTKLEDSAMYFCASSEFGQGTGANVLTFGAGSRLTVL.